This entry lists 2 T cell receptor beta chains sequenced from one sample in a study of early T cells in non-severe SARS-CoV-2 infection. TCRdb re-analysed the 5' RACE reads in MiXCR, keeping a single row per CDR3 protein. The repertoire holds about 27,000 distinct CDR3 sequences, with less than 4.5% as singletons. Material: whole blood. The receptors come from an adult who was a healthcare worker with PCR-confirmed SARS-CoV-2 infection or an uninfected control (not recorded which).

This clonotype was detected only a few times. The chain carries TRBV3-1 and TRBJ2-4; 7 bases agree with TRBD2. The length of the CDR3 is 15 residues. The germline CDR1 and CDR2 sequences are LGHDT and YNNKEL (reference sequence). The V gene end was trimmed by 4 bases and the J gene end by 0 bases; junction bases not matched to a gene: 3. This CDR3 reads CASSPGGLAKNIQYF. CDR3 sequence (DNA): TGTGCCAGCAGCCCGGGGGGTCTAGCCAAAAACATTCAGTACTTC.

This clonotype was observed many times. J is TRBJ1-3 and V is TRBV7-2, with D uncertain. The CDR3 contains 14 residues. V was cut by 5 bases and J by 0 bases, with 8 bases left in between. Germline values: CDR1 SGHTA, CDR2 FQGNSA. DNA for the CDR3: TGTGCCAGCAGCCCCGGCTACTCTGGAAACACCATATATTTT. Protein product: CASSPGYSGNTIYF.